The 28 T cell receptor beta chains below come from one sample, sequenced in a study of technical replicates of blood from a handful of donors. Some clones are missing from TCRdb's copy, which holds only in-frame ones; the method was immunoSEQ multiplex PCR. The sample shows about 16,000 clones, approximately 87% of them seen only once. Sequencing used PBMCs. The receptors shown here come from a human donor in good health.

This clone was seen only a few times. This chain joins TRBV6-4 and TRBJ2-6; the D gene is possibly TRBD1 (7 bases). In germline, CDR1 is MRHNA, CDR2 SNTAGT. Trimming left V 3 bases short and J 3 bases short, with 12 bases between. The CDR3 runs 16 residues. The CDR3 DNA reads TGTGCCAGCAGTGAGGAGGGGGCAGGTGGGGCCAACGTCCTGACTTTC. It codes for CASSEEGAGGANVLTF.

The rearrangement uses TRBV11-2 and TRBJ2-7, with TRBD2 matching 10 bases. Unmatched junction bases numbered 8, after V lost 5 bases and J lost 1 base. CDR3 length equals 16 residues. Germline CDR1 reads SGHAT; CDR2 reads FQNNGV. CDR3 amino acids: CASSQPSGRGSYEQYF. The CDR3, as DNA: TGTGCCAGCAGCCAACCTAGCGGGAGAGGTTCCTACGAGCAGTACTTC.

This chain uses TRBV6-5 with TRBJ2-7; tentative D call: TRBD1 (5 bases). V lost 10 bases and J lost 2, with 15 bases in between. This CDR3 has 13 amino acids. Germline loops: CDR1 MNHEY, CDR2 SVGAGI. CDR3 loop: CATTAHIAYEQYF. Here the CDR3 DNA reads TGTGCCACGACAGCCCATATCGCCTACGAGCAGTACTTC.

The gene calls are TRBV25-1 and TRBJ1-2, with D possibly being TRBD1 (5 bases). The V gene lost 8 bases and the J gene lost 8 bases, with 15 bases spanning the gap. The CDR3 has 12 amino acids. In germline, CDR1 is MGHDK, CDR2 SYGVNS. In nucleotides, the CDR3 is TGTGCCAGCTCCCCGGGGGAATGGGGCTACACCTTC. It is translated as CASSPGEWGYTF.

This sequence joins TRBV9 and TRBJ2-1, with 10 bases that match TRBD1. The CDR3 runs 15 residues. V dropped 3 bases and J dropped 5; count of bases not matched to a gene: 5. CDR1 is SGDLS and CDR2 is YYNGEE in the germline V gene. CDR3 nucleotide sequence: TGTGCCAGCAGCGCCTGGACAGGGGGGGACAATGAGCAGTTCTTC. Encoded protein: CASSAWTGGDNEQFF.

The rearrangement uses TRBV28 and TRBJ1-1, with a possible D match to TRBD1 (6 bases). V lost 5 bases to trimming and J lost 0 bases, with 16 bases between them. This CDR3 has 16 amino acids. The germline V gene encodes CDR1 MDHEN and CDR2 SYDVKM. The DNA of the CDR3 is TGTGCCAGCAGTAACCCCGTTGGGGGCCTGAACACTGAAGCTTTCTTT. This gives the protein CASSNPVGGLNTEAFF. The full variable domain, in which reference TRBV28 and TRBJ1-1 provide the parts outside the CDR3, is DVKVTQSSRYLVKRTGEKVFLECVQDMDHENMFWYRQDPGLGLRLIYFSYDVKMKEKGDIPEGYSVSREKKERFSLILESASTNQTSMYLCASSNPVGGLNTEAFFGQGTRLTVV.

The V gene is TRBV4-2, the J gene TRBJ1-4; 7 bases are shared with TRBD1. The CDR3 consists of 16 residues. From germline, CDR1 is LGHNA and CDR2 YNFKEQ. The trim removed 5 bases at V and 2 bases at J, leaving 8 bases unmatched. The CDR3 region is CASSTGAWATNEKLFF. The CDR3 nucleotides read TGTGCCAGCAGCACAGGGGCTTGGGCGACTAATGAAAAACTGTTTTTT.

The chain uses TRBV5-1 and TRBJ2-1, with 8 bases aligning to TRBD1. The CDR3 contains 17 residues. Germline V gene lookup returns CDR1 SGHRS and CDR2 YFSETQ. After removal of 0 bases from V and 4 bases from J, the junction contained 9 bases not matched to a gene. CDR3 loop: CASSLAVGQDRYNEQFF. CDR3 bases: TGCGCCAGCAGCTTGGCGGTGGGACAGGATCGATACAATGAGCAGTTCTTC.

V gene TRBV4-2 combines with J gene TRBJ2-7; 8 positions match TRBD1. Trimming cost V 0 bases and J 2 bases; bases outside gene matches: 6. Germline loops: CDR1 LGHNA, CDR2 YNFKEQ. The CDR3 spans 16 residues. CDR3 nucleotides: TGTGCCAGCAGCCAAGAGATAACAGGGGGACCCTACGAGCAGTACTTC. As protein: CASSQEITGGPYEQYF.

V is TRBV6-4 and J is TRBJ2-5, with TRBD2 as a possible D gene (5 bases). Germline V CDR1 and CDR2: MRHNA, SNTAGT. The CDR3 has 8 amino acids. The chain's CDR3 is CPGETQYF. In DNA form, the CDR3 reads TGTCCGGGGGAGACCCAGTACTTC.

This chain links TRBV6-5 with TRBJ1-2; 8 positions match TRBD1. J was trimmed by 4 bases and V by 8 bases; bases with no gene match: 12. Germline V gene data show CDR1 as MNHEY and CDR2 as SVGAGI. This CDR3 has 15 residues. The CDR3 here is CASRPPSTGGYGYTF. In DNA, the CDR3 is TGTGCCAGCCGCCCGCCTTCCACAGGGGGCTATGGCTACACCTTC.

The chain links TRBV27 to TRBJ2-7; D perhaps matches TRBD2 (5 bases). CDR1 is MNHEY and CDR2 is SMNVEV in the germline V gene (reference sequence). Between the trimmed V and J ends, which lost 0 bases and 0 bases, there was a span of 18 bases. The length of the CDR3 is 18 residues. CDR3 bases: TGTGCCAGCAGTTTATCGGGTTGGCTAGCCCGTAGCTCCTACGAGCAGTACTTC. This encodes CASSLSGWLARSSYEQYF.

The V call is TRBV5-1, the J call TRBJ1-1; D not certain. This CDR3 spans 14 amino acids. Germline CDR1 is SGHRS and CDR2 is YFSETQ. V was cut by 0 bases and J by 8 bases, with 14 bases left in between. The chain's CDR3 is CASSLDSSSWEAFF. As DNA, the CDR3 is TGCGCCAGCAGCTTGGACAGTTCAAGTTGGGAAGCTTTCTTT.

The chain combines TRBV10-3 with TRBJ1-2, with unresolved D. V lost 3 bases to trimming and J lost 6 bases, with 11 bases between them. The germline CDR1 and CDR2 sequences are ENHRY and SYGVKD. There are 13 residues in the CDR3. CDR3 bases: TGTGCCATCAGTGATACGGGAACTCATGGCTACACCTTC. It encodes CAISDTGTHGYTF.

This chain uses TRBV18 with TRBJ1-1; D possibly corresponds to TRBD1 (6 bases). The CDR3 is 15 amino acids. CDR1 and CDR2 (germline): KGHSH, LQKENI. V lost 6 bases and J 2 bases, leaving 16 bases between the germline ends. CDR3: CASSSVPGTNTEAFF. CDR3 bases: TGTGCCAGCTCCTCAGTTCCGGGGACAAACACTGAAGCTTTCTTT. The whole variable domain, remainder taken from reference TRBV18 and TRBJ1-1, is NAGVMQNPRHLVRRRGQEARLRCSPMKGHSHVYWYRQLPEEGLKFMVYLQKENIIDESGMPKERFSAEFPKEGPSILRIQQVVRGDSAAYFCASSSVPGTNTEAFFGQGTRLTVV.

The CDR3 loop is CASSLFPRTEAFF. CDR3 DNA sequence: TGTGCCAGCTCACTGTTCCCACGGACTGAAGCTTTCTTT. The gene calls are TRBV18 and TRBJ1-1; D remains unclear. The CDR3 is 13 residues long. V lost 4 bases, J lost 5 bases, and 11 bases lay in between. CDR1 is KGHSH, CDR2 LQKENI, per germline.

This chain connects TRBV15 to TRBJ2-2, with a tentative D call TRBD1 (5 bases). Germline lookup yields CDR1 LNHNV and CDR2 YYDKDF (reference sequence). V was pared by 0 bases and J by 7 bases, with 15 bases between. The CDR3 is 16 amino acids. Here the CDR3 DNA reads TGTGCCACCAGCAGAGATCTCCAGGGATTAGGCGGGGAGCTGTTTTTT. Translating gives CATSRDLQGLGGELFF.

The V call is TRBV9, the J call TRBJ2-5, with TRBD1 identical over 10 bases. Trimming took 0 bases from V and 4 from J; bases not matched to a gene: 9. Germline V lookup: CDR1 SGDLS, CDR2 YYNGEE. The CDR3 runs to 17 residues. Here the CDR3 DNA reads TGTGCCAGCAGCGTAGGATTAGGGGACAGGGGAGGAGAGACCCAGTACTTC. It encodes CASSVGLGDRGGETQYF.

V and J are TRBV10-1 and TRBJ2-5, with TRBD2 matching 7 bases. This CDR3 has 14 residues. Germline V gene data show CDR1 as WNHNN and CDR2 as SYGVQD (reference sequence). Trimming took 3 bases from V and 6 from J; bases not matched to a gene: 7. CDR3 in amino acids: CASSEGGGGKTQYF. The CDR3 region has the DNA TGCGCCAGCAGTGAAGGCGGGGGTGGAAAGACCCAGTACTTC.

This chain joins TRBV9 and TRBJ1-3; 9 positions match TRBD1. Germline CDR1 SGDLS, CDR2 YYNGEE. The CDR3 extends over 15 amino acids. J lost 2 bases, V lost 4 bases, and 4 bases had no gene match. CDR3 region: CASSSRTGAGNTIYF. The CDR3 bases are TGTGCCAGCAGCTCCCGGACAGGGGCTGGAAACACCATATATTTT.

The chain carries TRBV18 and TRBJ2-7; D call uncertain. The CDR3 length is 14 residues. Germline V lookup: CDR1 KGHSH, CDR2 LQKENI. The V gene lost 3 bases and the J gene lost 0 bases, with 9 bases spanning the gap. The CDR3 coding sequence is TGTGCCAGCTCACCTGACCCGGGCTCCTACGAGCAGTACTTC. This gives the protein CASSPDPGSYEQYF.

The chain joins TRBV5-6 to TRBJ2-3; 10 nucleotides match TRBD1. V lost 2 bases to trimming and J lost 4 bases; unmatched junction nucleotides: 16. CDR1 and CDR2 from the germline V gene are SGHDT and YYEEEE. The CDR3 sequence is 19 residues long. The CDR3 nucleotides are TGTGCCAGCAGCTTTTTGGCCTTGAGCGGGACAGGGGACCCAGATACGCAGTATTTT. Its protein product is CASSFLALSGTGDPDTQYF.

V gene TRBV7-9 combines with J gene TRBJ2-7; 11 nucleotides match TRBD1. The V and J ends lost 4 bases and 5 bases, in that order; junction bases with no gene match: 7. The CDR3 spans 15 residues. Germline V gene data show CDR1 as SEHNR and CDR2 as FQNEAQ (reference sequence). The CDR3 DNA reads TGTGCCAGCAGCTCAGGAGGGGACAGGGGGAACGAGCAGTACTTC. Its translation is CASSSGGDRGNEQYF.

The rearrangement uses TRBV7-2 and TRBJ1-4; the D is unclear. The CDR3 consists of 14 residues. The V end was cut by 5 bases, the J end by 8 bases, with 15 bases between. Germline CDR1 and CDR2: SGHTA and FQGNSA. In DNA form, the CDR3 reads TGTGCCAGCAGCCCTGTTTGGGAGGGAGAAAAACTGTTTTTT. Translation gives CASSPVWEGEKLFF.

J is TRBJ1-5 and V is TRBV27; 10 bases are a match to TRBD1. CDR3 length equals 15 residues. The V gene's germline CDR1 is MNHEY and CDR2 SMNVEV (reference sequence). Trimming took 2 bases from V and 9 from J; bases not matched to a gene: 7. The CDR3 region is CASSLTPTGGLPQHF. Written as DNA, the CDR3 is TGTGCCAGCAGTTTAACCCCGACAGGGGGCCTGCCCCAGCATTTT.

The rearrangement links TRBV20-1 to TRBJ1-2, with D tentatively TRBD1 (6 bases). Germline V lookup: CDR1 DFQATT, CDR2 SNEGSKA (reference sequence). The CDR3 runs to 11 residues. V gave up 6 bases and J gave up 5 bases, with 10 bases separating them. This CDR3 is CSATTGYGYTF. Written as DNA, the CDR3 is TGCAGTGCAACCACAGGGTATGGCTACACCTTC.

The chain has TRBV6-4 and TRBJ2-3; TRBD1 might be the D (5 bases). Germline CDR1 reads MRHNA; CDR2 reads SNTAGT. The ends were cut back, 4 bases at V and 4 bases at J, with 12 bases in the middle. There are 14 residues in the CDR3. This CDR3 is CASSADIGADTQYF. DNA of the CDR3: TGTGCCAGCAGTGCGGACATTGGAGCAGATACGCAGTATTTT.

This chain joins TRBV27 and TRBJ1-2; 8 bases fit TRBD1. The germline V gene encodes CDR1 MNHEY and CDR2 SMNVEV (reference sequence). The CDR3 has 13 residues. J gave up 7 bases and V 5 bases, and 6 bases lay outside the gene matches. In nucleotides, the CDR3 is TGTGCCAGCAGTCTGCAGGGGGCTAGTGGCTACACCTTC. Translating gives CASSLQGASGYTF.